Sequencing of this T cell receptor (beta chain) was carried out in a study of shared clonotypes between healthy human individuals. TCRdb's table, derived via immunoSEQ multiplex PCR, lists solely in-frame clones and lacks some. The table lists roughly 770,000 clones, approximately 97% of them singletons. Germline V gives CDR1 SGHVS, CDR2 FNYEAQ. The CDR3 extends over 17 amino acids. V was pared by 5 bases and J by 0 bases, with 17 bases between. Findings and limits, study-wide: Naive subsets typically showed greater estimated richness than memory subsets.

Comments on this clone: Its cognate antigen is unknown.

CD45RO-negative, CCR7-positively selected cells formed the naive CD8 fraction, excluding terminally differentiated effector memory CD45RA+ cells. The rearrangement links TRBV7-6 to TRBJ2-1; D is unresolved. The source of this sequence is a man aged 30 to 39 in good health. What was sequenced was naive CD8+ T cells sorted from blood. In nucleotides, the CDR3 is TGTGCCAGCAGCCGCGAAGTGTGGTCAGGCTCCTACAATGAGCAGTTCTTC. It codes for CASSREVWSGSYNEQFF.